The 21 T cell receptor beta chains in this list originate from one sample, sequenced in a study of cytomegalovirus exposure and HLA in healthy donors. A multiplex PCR was run with 60 Vbeta primers and 13 Jbeta primers. Sequencing used immunoSEQ multiplex PCR; TCRdb keeps in-frame clones, though not all of them. The data hold over 200,000 clones, with more than 75% observed a single time. Sequenced input: PBMCs. These receptors were taken from a woman between 40 and 50 years old in good health and CMV-seropositive.

Turning to this clone: At one boundary the junction diverges from the germline segment, which might be a read error. This rearrangement joins TRBV7-9 to TRBJ2-2; D possibly corresponds to TRBD2 (5 bases). Looked up from germline, CDR1 is SEHNR and CDR2 is FQNEAQ (reference sequence). This CDR3 spans 17 amino acids. CDR3 bases: TGTTCCAGCGGCAGCTTAGCCCGAGTCCCCCCGTGGGGGGAGCTGTTTTTT. Translating gives CSSGSLARVPPWGELFF.

The J gene is TRBJ2-7, the V gene TRBV30; TRBD1 might be the D (5 bases). The CDR3 runs to 11 residues. Trimming stripped 4 bases from V and 6 bases from J, with 10 bases between. Per germline, CDR1 GTSNPN and CDR2 SVGIG (reference sequence). Here the CDR3 reads CAWTGIGEQYF. The DNA for the CDR3 is TGTGCCTGGACAGGGATCGGCGAGCAGTACTTC.

Concerning this clone: Other DNA sequences in the sample encode the same CDR3. This chain uses TRBV18 with TRBJ2-6, with D possibly matching TRBD1 (6 bases). The germline gives CDR1 KGHSH, CDR2 LQKENI. This CDR3 spans 14 amino acids. V gave up 3 bases and J gave up 4 bases, with 7 bases separating them. The CDR3 is CASSPGTGANVLTF. The CDR3 DNA follows: TGTGCCAGCTCACCTGGGACAGGGGCCAACGTCCTGACTTTC. Using reference TRBV18 and TRBJ2-6 for the parts outside the CDR3, the full variable domain is NAGVMQNPRHLVRRRGQEARLRCSPMKGHSHVYWYRQLPEEGLKFMVYLQKENIIDESGMPKERFSAEFPKEGPSILRIQQVVRGDSAAYFCASSPGTGANVLTFGAGSRLTVL.

This rearrangement joins TRBV6-5 to TRBJ1-2; 8 bases fit TRBD1. Germline CDR1 reads MNHEY; CDR2 reads SVGAGI. V dropped 7 bases and J dropped 3; count of bases not matched to a gene: 4. The CDR3 covers 13 residues. The CDR3 loop is CASKKDRDYGYTF. The CDR3 nucleotides are TGTGCCAGCAAGAAGGACAGGGACTATGGCTACACCTTC.

The genes are TRBV27 and TRBJ2-3; 9 bases match TRBD2. V was clipped by 6 bases and J by 6 bases; unmatched bases: 4. Germline V CDR1 and CDR2: MNHEY, SMNVEV (reference sequence). The CDR3 length is 13 residues. The CDR3 loop is CASRPTSGDTQYF. The CDR3 nucleotides read TGTGCCAGCAGACCCACTAGCGGGGATACGCAGTATTTT.

This chain joins TRBV7-9 and TRBJ1-2; D may be TRBD1 (6 bases). Trimming removed 5 bases from V and 4 bases from J, with 17 bases in between. From germline, CDR1 is SEHNR and CDR2 FQNEAQ (reference sequence). The CDR3 runs to 15 residues. The CDR3 DNA follows: TGTGCCAGCAGCCTACCACAGGGCTTGGTCTATGGCTACACCTTC. Encoded protein: CASSLPQGLVYGYTF.

The chain carries TRBV2 and TRBJ2-3; D may be TRBD2 (6 bases). V shed 8 bases and J shed 2 bases, with 11 bases lying between them. CDR3 size: 13 residues. Germline CDR1 reads SNHLY; CDR2 reads FYNNEI. The CDR3 DNA is TGTGCCAGCGGGGGGACCTTCACAGATACGCAGTATTTT. This encodes CASGGTFTDTQYF.

J is TRBJ2-7 and V is TRBV29-1; 8 bases map to TRBD1. This CDR3 is 15 amino acids long. Germline V lookup: CDR1 SQVTM, CDR2 ANQGSEA. The junction had 13 bases not matched to a gene; V was cut back by 6 bases and J by 3 bases. Written as DNA, the CDR3 is TGCAGCGTGGAACGACAGGGGCCGGGTGGCTACGAGCAGTACTTC. Protein product: CSVERQGPGGYEQYF.

Worth noting for this clone: An end of the junction does not agree with germline; a read error may underlie this. The gene calls are TRBV10-3 and TRBJ1-1; 9 nucleotides line up with TRBD1. The CDR3 has 16 residues. Germline V lookup: CDR1 ENHRY, CDR2 SYGVKD. The DNA for the CDR3 is TGTGGCATCAGTGGGGGACAGGGTAGGGGCAACACTGAAGCTTTCTTT. Its protein is CGISGGQGRGNTEAFF.

The chain links TRBV6-6 to TRBJ2-7, with 7 bases that match TRBD1. The V gene's germline CDR1 is MNHNY and CDR2 SVGAGI (reference sequence). V lost 2 bases, J lost 8 bases, and 3 bases stayed unmatched. The CDR3 consists of 12 residues. The CDR3 protein is CASSYDREKQYF. The DNA of the CDR3 is TGTGCCAGCAGTTACGACAGGGAAAAGCAGTACTTC.

The chain combines TRBV6-5 with TRBJ2-7; a possible D gene is TRBD2 (5 bases). Between the trimmed V and J ends, which lost 6 bases and 4 bases, there was a span of 10 bases. The length of the CDR3 is 12 residues. CDR1 is MNHEY, CDR2 SVGAGI, per germline. The CDR3 DNA is TGTGCCAGCAGAACCTTAGCGTACGAGCAGTACTTC. Protein sequence: CASRTLAYEQYF.

The chain recombines TRBV7-2 with TRBJ2-2; D unclear. This CDR3 contains 13 residues. Trimming stripped 5 bases from V and 0 bases from J, with 4 bases between. CDR1 and CDR2 from the germline V gene are SGHTA and FQGNSA. The CDR3 region has the DNA TGTGCCAGCAGCCAAACGAACACCGGGGAGCTGTTTTTT. The encoded protein is CASSQTNTGELFF.

Only one count was recorded for this clone. The chain combines TRBV7-2 with TRBJ1-5; D is uncertain. Per germline, CDR1 SGHTA and CDR2 FQGNSA. Deletions cut 3 bases from V and 4 bases from J, with 10 bases between. The CDR3 totals 14 residues. The CDR3 DNA follows: TGTGCCAGCAGCTTGAACAGTCTTAATCAGCCCCAGCATTTT. Its protein is CASSLNSLNQPQHF.

Concerning this clone itself: A junction boundary mismatches the germline segment, possibly from a read error. This chain uses TRBV6-1 with TRBJ2-7; D uncertain. Germline lookup yields CDR1 MNHNS and CDR2 SASEGT. This CDR3 comprises 14 residues. The CDR3 region is CVSSEAYQVYEQYF. DNA of the CDR3: TGTGTCAGCAGTGAAGCGTACCAGGTATACGAGCAGTACTTC.

V and J are TRBV28 and TRBJ2-7; D possibly corresponds to TRBD1 (5 bases). V lost 2 bases and J 3 bases, leaving 11 bases between the germline ends. The CDR3 sequence is 14 residues long. Germline V CDR1 and CDR2: MDHEN, SYDVKM. DNA of the CDR3: TGTGCCAGCAGTTTAGGGCAGGGTTTCTACGAGCAGTACTTC. Its protein is CASSLGQGFYEQYF.

V gene TRBV29-1 combines with J gene TRBJ2-3; tentatively, D is TRBD1 (6 bases). This CDR3 comprises 13 residues. Germline loops: CDR1 SQVTM, CDR2 ANQGSEA. The V gene lost 4 bases and the J gene lost 2 bases, with 10 bases spanning the gap. The CDR3 bases are TGCAGCGTTGCGGGACACTTCACAGATACGCAGTATTTT. Its translation is CSVAGHFTDTQYF.

The rearrangement joins TRBV30 to TRBJ2-1; D is unresolved. Trimming stripped 2 bases from V and 8 bases from J, with 7 bases between. The CDR3 is 11 amino acids. The germline gives CDR1 GTSNPN, CDR2 SVGIG (reference sequence). CDR3 nucleotide sequence: TGTGCCTGGAGTAATAGCTATGAGCAGTTCTTC. Protein: CAWSNSYEQFF.

The V call is TRBV30, the J call TRBJ2-7; D might be TRBD2 (6 bases). The CDR3 is made up of 12 amino acids. Germline CDR1 is GTSNPN and CDR2 is SVGIG (reference sequence). V was shortened by 6 bases and J by 2 bases, with 11 bases between the two germline ends. Here the CDR3 reads CACGRGAYEQYF. CDR3 nucleotide sequence: TGTGCCTGCGGGCGGGGAGCCTACGAGCAGTACTTC.

This rearrangement joins TRBV7-2 to TRBJ2-7, with 11 bases fitting TRBD2. This CDR3 is built from 17 residues. Trimming took 5 bases from V and 3 from J; bases not matched to a gene: 12. CDR1 and CDR2 (germline): SGHTA, FQGNSA. CDR3 nucleotides: TGTGCCAGCAGCCCGACTAGCGGGACTATATCCCACTACGAGCAGTACTTC. Translating it yields CASSPTSGTISHYEQYF.

The chain joins TRBV18 to TRBJ1-1; possibly TRBD1 for D (6 bases). The V end was cut by 3 bases, the J end by 0 bases, with 14 bases between. This CDR3 region has 16 residues. Germline CDR1 and CDR2: KGHSH and LQKENI. In DNA form, the CDR3 reads TGTGCCAGCTCACCCGGACAGCTGCTTTTGAACACTGAAGCTTTCTTT. Translated: CASSPGQLLLNTEAFF.

V is TRBV27 and J is TRBJ2-5; TRBD2 might be the D (5 bases). V was pared by 3 bases and J by 5 bases, with 10 bases between. The germline V gene encodes CDR1 MNHEY and CDR2 SMNVEV (reference sequence). CDR3 length: 13 residues. The CDR3 DNA is TGTGCCAGCAGTTTGTCTTGGAGGGAGACCCAGTACTTC. It yields the protein CASSLSWRETQYF.